Reported below is one TCR beta chain. The antigen is not known. This PCR relied on a set of 60 Vbeta primers and 13 Jbeta primers. Sequencing used immunoSEQ multiplex PCR; TCRdb keeps in-frame clones, though not all of them. The sample shows under 130,000 clones, 75% to 90% of them seen only once. Germline V gene data show CDR1 as SGHTA and CDR2 as FQGNSA. There are 15 residues in the CDR3. J lost 5 bases, V lost 5 bases, and 9 bases had no gene match. This entry comes from a study of cytomegalovirus exposure and HLA in healthy donors. Across the study: Of some 410 genotyped donors, around 86% grouped in the Caucasian-associated ancestry cluster. Study-level points and caveats: Investigators reported fewer than 200 TCR beta chains as tied to cytomegalovirus.

This sequence was found in a man aged 25 to 45 in good health and CMV-seropositive. The gene calls are TRBV7-2 and TRBJ1-5, with 7 nucleotides matching TRBD1. Sequenced input: PBMCs. The CDR3 sequence is CASSPLRGQDQPQHF. The CDR3 DNA follows: TGTGCCAGCAGCCCCTTAAGGGGGCAGGATCAGCCCCAGCATTTT.